This is a list of T cell receptor beta chains from one sample in a study of cytomegalovirus exposure and HLA in healthy donors. Data came from immunoSEQ multiplex PCR; TCRdb stores just in-frame clones and leaves some out. The sample has 160,000 or so clones; around 73% are singletons. Sequences were obtained from PBMCs. These receptor sequences come from a male donor in good health and CMV-seronegative. CDR3s include the opening cysteine and the closing phenylalanine or tryptophan. The order of the fields is V gene, D gene, clone size, J gene, CDR3 protein. A D gene is named only where the DNA matches it firmly. Size tells how often a clone was seen (once, few, many) or the class of an expanded clone, and some rows leave it out.

>TRBV28|TRBD1|NA|TRBJ1-2
CASRTGMSNYGYTF
>TRBV18|TRBD1|NA|TRBJ1-3
CASPGQGTSGNTIYF
>TRBV7-2|TRBD1|NA|TRBJ1-2
CASSYGTGNGYTF
>TRBV4-2|TRBD2|NA|TRBJ2-1
CASSQDTASGVYNEQFF
>TRBV6-5|NA|NA|TRBJ2-5
CASRPGAAGETQYF
>TRBV7-2|TRBD2|NA|TRBJ2-7
CASSYWTSSGEQYF
>TRBV19|TRBD1|NA|TRBJ2-3
CASRSLDRGVADTQYF
>TRBV11-2|NA|NA|TRBJ1-2
CASSLGFRTVYGYTF
>TRBV10-3|TRBD1|NA|TRBJ1-2
CASWTGKGGYTF
>TRBV7-8|NA|few|TRBJ2-7
CASSQGGYEQYF
>TRBV7-9|NA|NA|TRBJ2-5
CASSLPSQETQYF
>TRBV7-9|NA|few|TRBJ2-3
CASMAKGKKDTQYF
>TRBV14|NA|NA|TRBJ2-1
CASSQGGDWFHNEQFF
>TRBV5-4|TRBD1|NA|TRBJ1-2
CASSLAGQGARGYTF
>TRBV6-1|TRBD1|NA|TRBJ1-6
CASTLLDRGNSPLHF
>TRBV5-1|NA|NA|TRBJ2-3
CASSLGTPITDTQYF
>TRBV5-1|NA|once|TRBJ1-1
CASTDSNTEAFF
>TRBV12-5|NA|NA|TRBJ2-1
CASGSSGTYNEQFF